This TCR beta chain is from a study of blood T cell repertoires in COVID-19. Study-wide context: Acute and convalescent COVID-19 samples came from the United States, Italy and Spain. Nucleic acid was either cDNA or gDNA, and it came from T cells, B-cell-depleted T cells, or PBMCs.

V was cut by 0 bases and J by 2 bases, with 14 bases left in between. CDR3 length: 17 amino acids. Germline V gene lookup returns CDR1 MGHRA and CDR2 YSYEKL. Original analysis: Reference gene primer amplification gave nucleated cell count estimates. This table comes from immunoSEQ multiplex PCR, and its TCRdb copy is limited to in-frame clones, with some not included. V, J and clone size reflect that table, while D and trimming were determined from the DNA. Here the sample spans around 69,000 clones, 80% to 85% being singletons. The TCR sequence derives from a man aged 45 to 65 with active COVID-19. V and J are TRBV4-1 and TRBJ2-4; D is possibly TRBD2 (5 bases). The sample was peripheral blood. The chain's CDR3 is CASSQELVGITKNIQYF. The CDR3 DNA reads TGCGCCAGCAGCCAAGAACTAGTGGGGATAACCAAAAACATTCAGTACTTC.